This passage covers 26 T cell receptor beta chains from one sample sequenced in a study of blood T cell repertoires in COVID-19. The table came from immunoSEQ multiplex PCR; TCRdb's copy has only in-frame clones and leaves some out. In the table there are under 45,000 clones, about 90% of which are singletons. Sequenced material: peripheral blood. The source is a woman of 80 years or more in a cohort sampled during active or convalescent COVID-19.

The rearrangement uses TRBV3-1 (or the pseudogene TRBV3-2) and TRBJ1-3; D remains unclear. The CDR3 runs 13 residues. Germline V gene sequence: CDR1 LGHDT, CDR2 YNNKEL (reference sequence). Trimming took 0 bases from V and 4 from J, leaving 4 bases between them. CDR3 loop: CASSQDTGNTIYF. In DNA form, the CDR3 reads TGTGCCAGCAGCCAAGATACAGGAAACACCATATATTTT.

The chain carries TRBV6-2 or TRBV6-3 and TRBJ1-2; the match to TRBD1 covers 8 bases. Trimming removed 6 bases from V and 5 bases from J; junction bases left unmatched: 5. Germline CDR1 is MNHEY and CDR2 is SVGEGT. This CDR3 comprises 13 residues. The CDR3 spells CASSATGEYGYTF. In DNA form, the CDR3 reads TGTGCCAGCAGCGCGACAGGGGAATATGGCTACACCTTC.

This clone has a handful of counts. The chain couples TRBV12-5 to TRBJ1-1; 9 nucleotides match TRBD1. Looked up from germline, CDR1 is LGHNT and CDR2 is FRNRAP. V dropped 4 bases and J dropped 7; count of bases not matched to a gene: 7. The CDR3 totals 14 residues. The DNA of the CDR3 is TGTGCTAGTGGTTCTCCCAACAGGGGGCGTGAAGCTTTCTTT. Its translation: CASGSPNRGREAFF.

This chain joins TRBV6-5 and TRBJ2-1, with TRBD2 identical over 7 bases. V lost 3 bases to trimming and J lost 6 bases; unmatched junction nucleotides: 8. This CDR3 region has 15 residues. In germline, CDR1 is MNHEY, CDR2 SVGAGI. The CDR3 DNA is TGTGCCAGCAGTTATGGGGGAGGGCCCCCCAATGAGCAGTTCTTC. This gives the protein CASSYGGGPPNEQFF.

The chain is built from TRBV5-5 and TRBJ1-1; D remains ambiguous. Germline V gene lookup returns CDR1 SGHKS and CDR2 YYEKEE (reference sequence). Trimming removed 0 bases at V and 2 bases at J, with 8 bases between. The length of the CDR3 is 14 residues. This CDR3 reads CASSLVGTNTEAFF. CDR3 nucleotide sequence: TGTGCCAGCAGCTTGGTGGGCACTAACACTGAAGCTTTCTTT.

CDR3 nucleotides: TGCGCCAGCGGACTGACAGGACAGGATTCACCCCTCCACTTT. Encoded protein: CASGLTGQDSPLHF. The chain employs TRBV4-1 and TRBJ1-6; 7 nucleotides align to TRBD1. Germline V lookup: CDR1 MGHRA, CDR2 YSYEKL. The CDR3 is made up of 14 amino acids. J gave up 8 bases and V 8 bases, and 9 bases lay outside the gene matches.

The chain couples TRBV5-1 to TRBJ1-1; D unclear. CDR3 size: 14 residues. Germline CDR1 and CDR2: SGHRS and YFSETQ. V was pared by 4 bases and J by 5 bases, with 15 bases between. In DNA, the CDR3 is TGCGCCAGCAGCCTCGTGGGCGAAAGAACTGAAGCTTTCTTT. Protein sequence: CASSLVGERTEAFF.

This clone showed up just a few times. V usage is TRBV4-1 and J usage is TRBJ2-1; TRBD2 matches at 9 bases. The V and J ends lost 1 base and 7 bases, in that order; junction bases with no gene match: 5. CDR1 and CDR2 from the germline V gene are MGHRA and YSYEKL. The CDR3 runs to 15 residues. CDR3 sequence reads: CASSQALAGLNEQFF. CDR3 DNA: TGCGCCAGCAGCCAAGCGCTAGCGGGATTGAATGAGCAGTTCTTC.

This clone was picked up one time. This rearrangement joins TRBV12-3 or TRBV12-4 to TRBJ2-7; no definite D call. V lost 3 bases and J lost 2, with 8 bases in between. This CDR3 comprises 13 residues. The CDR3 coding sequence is TGTGCCAGCAGTTTTGGCCTTCCCTACGAGCAGTACTTC. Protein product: CASSFGLPYEQYF.

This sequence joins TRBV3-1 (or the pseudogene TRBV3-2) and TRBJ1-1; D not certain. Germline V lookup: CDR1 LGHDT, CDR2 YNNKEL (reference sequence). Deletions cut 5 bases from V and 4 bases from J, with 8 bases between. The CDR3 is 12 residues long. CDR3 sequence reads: CASSFGGTEAFF. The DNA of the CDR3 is TGTGCCAGCAGCTTCGGCGGCACTGAAGCTTTCTTT.

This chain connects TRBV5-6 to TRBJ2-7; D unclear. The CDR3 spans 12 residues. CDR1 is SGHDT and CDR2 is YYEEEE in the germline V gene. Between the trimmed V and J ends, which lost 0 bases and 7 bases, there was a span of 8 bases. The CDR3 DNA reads TGTGCCAGCAGCTTGGTCCTTTTGGAGCAGTACTTC. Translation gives CASSLVLLEQYF. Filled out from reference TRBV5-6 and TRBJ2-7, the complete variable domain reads DAGVTQSPTHLIKTRGQQVTLRCSPKSGHDTVSWYQQALGQGPQFIFQYYEEEERQRGNFPDRFSGHQFPNYSSELNVNALLLGDSALYLCASSLVLLEQYFGPGTRLTVT.

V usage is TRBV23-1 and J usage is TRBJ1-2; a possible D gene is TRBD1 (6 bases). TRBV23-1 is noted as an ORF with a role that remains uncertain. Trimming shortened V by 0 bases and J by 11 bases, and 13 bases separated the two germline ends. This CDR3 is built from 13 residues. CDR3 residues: CASSQSGRDTYTF. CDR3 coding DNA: TGCGCCAGCAGTCAATCGGGCAGGGACACTTACACCTTC.

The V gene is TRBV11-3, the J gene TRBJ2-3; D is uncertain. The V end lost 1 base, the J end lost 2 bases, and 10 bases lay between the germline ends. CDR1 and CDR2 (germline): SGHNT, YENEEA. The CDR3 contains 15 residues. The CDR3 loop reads CASSLGADVTDTQYF. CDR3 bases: TGTGCCAGCAGCTTAGGGGCAGACGTCACAGATACGCAGTATTTT.

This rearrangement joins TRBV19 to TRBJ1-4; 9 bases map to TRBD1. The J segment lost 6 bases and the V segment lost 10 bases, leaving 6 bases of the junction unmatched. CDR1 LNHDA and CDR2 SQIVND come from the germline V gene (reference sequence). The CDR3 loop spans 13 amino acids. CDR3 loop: CATAGQGHEKLFF. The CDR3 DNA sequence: TGTGCCACCGCGGGACAGGGTCATGAAAAACTGTTTTTT.

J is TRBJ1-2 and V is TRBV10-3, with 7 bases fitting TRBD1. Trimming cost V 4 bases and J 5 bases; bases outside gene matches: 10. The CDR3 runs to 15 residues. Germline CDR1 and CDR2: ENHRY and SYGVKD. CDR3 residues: CAISVSLAGGYGYTF. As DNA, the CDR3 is TGTGCCATCAGTGTCTCCCTGGCAGGGGGGTATGGCTACACCTTC.

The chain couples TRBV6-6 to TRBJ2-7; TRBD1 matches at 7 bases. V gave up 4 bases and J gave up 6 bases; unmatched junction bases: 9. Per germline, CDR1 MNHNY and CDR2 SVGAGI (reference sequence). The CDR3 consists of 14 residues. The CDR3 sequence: CASSLTGSLGEQYF. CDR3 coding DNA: TGTGCCAGCAGTTTGACAGGGAGTCTTGGCGAGCAGTACTTC.

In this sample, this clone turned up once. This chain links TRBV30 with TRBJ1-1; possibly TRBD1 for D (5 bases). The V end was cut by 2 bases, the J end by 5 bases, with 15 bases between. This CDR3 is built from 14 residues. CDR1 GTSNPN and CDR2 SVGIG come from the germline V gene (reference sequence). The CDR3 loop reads CAWSRAGLRTEAFF. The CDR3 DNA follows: TGTGCCTGGAGTCGAGCAGGGCTGAGAACTGAAGCTTTCTTT.

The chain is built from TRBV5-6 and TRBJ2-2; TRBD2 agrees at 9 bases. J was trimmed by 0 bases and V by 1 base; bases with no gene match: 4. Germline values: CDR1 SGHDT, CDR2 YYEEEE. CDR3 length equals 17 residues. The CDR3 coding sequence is TGTGCCAGCAGCTTGAGGACTAGCGCGGCGAACACCGGGGAGCTGTTTTTT. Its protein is CASSLRTSAANTGELFF.

The CDR3 spells CASSTQGVEETQYF. The CDR3 bases are TGCGCCAGCTCAACTCAGGGGGTCGAAGAGACCCAGTACTTC. The rearrangement uses TRBV5-1 and TRBJ2-5; 7 bases are a match to TRBD1. This CDR3 has 14 residues. Germline V gene data show CDR1 as SGHRS and CDR2 as YFSETQ. Trimming at V came to 7 bases and at J to 3 bases, leaving 9 bases not matched to a gene.

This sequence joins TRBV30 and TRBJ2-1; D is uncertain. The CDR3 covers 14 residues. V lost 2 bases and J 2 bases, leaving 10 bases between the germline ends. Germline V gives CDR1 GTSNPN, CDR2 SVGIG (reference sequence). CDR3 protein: CAWSRSSTYNEQFF. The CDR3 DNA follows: TGTGCCTGGAGTCGGTCTAGTACCTACAATGAGCAGTTCTTC.

The CDR3 DNA follows: TGTGCCAGCAGAGGGAGTACCGGAGGGGAGACCCAGTACTTC. The encoded protein is CASRGSTGGETQYF. The chain uses TRBV7-2 and TRBJ2-5; maybe TRBD2 (6 bases). The V gene's germline CDR1 is SGHTA and CDR2 FQGNSA. The V and J ends lost 6 bases and 5 bases respectively, with 16 bases between them. This CDR3 is 14 amino acids long.

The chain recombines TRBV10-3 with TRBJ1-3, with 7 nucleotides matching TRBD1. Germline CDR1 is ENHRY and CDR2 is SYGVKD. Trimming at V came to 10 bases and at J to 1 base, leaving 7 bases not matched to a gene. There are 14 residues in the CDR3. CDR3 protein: CASITGASGNTIYF. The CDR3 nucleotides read TGTGCCAGTATAACAGGGGCTTCTGGAAACACCATATATTTT.

The CDR3 loop is CASSQGNGLPNQETQYF. The CDR3 coding sequence is TGCGCCAGCAGCCAAGGGAACGGACTACCAAACCAAGAGACCCAGTACTTC. The chain couples TRBV4-3 to TRBJ2-5; possible D gene TRBD2, 6 bases. Germline CDR1 and CDR2: LGHNA and YSLEER. The CDR3 has 17 amino acids. V gave up 1 base and J gave up 0 bases, with 15 bases separating them.

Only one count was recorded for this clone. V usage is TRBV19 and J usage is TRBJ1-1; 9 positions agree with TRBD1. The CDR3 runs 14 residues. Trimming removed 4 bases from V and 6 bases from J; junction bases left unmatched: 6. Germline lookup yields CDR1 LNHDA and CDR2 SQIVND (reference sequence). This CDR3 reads CASSTGTGLAEAFF. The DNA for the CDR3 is TGTGCCAGTAGTACGGGGACAGGGCTCGCTGAAGCTTTCTTT.

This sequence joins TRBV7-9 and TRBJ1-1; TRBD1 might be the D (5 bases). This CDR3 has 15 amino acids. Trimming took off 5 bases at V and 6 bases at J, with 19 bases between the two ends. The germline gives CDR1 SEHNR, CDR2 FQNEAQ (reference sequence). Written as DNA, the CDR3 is TGTGCCAGCAGCCTGCCGGCGGGGCTCGGGGCTGAAGCTTTCTTT. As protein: CASSLPAGLGAEAFF. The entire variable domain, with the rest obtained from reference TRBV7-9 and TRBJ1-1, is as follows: DTGVSQNPRHKITKRGQNVTFRCDPISEHNRLYWYRQTLGQGPEFLTYFQNEAQLEKSRLLSDRFSAERPKGSFSTLEIQRTEQGDSAMYLCASSLPAGLGAEAFFGQGTRLTVV.

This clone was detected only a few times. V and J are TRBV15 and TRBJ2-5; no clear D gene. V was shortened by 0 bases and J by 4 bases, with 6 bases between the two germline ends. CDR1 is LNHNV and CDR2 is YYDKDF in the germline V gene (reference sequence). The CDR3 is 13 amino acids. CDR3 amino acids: CATSRDLLETQYF. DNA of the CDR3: TGTGCCACCAGCAGAGATCTCCTAGAGACCCAGTACTTC.